This T cell receptor beta chain was recorded in a study of glioma-infiltrating T cells. Whole-study findings and limits: Tissue-blood divergence was below expectation in non-neoplastic patients, above in gliomas. CDR3 overlap between tissue and blood was very small.

TCR alpha and beta CDR3 regions were amplified from RNA using iRepertoire nested multiplex PCR. TCRdb re-called the multiplex PCR reads with MiXCR, one entry per CDR3 protein. Here the sample spans approximately 140,000 distinct CDR3 sequences, around 25% being singletons. The CDR3 sequence is 12 residues long. Per the germline V gene, CDR1 is DFQATT and CDR2 is SNEGSKA (reference sequence). The V end lost 5 bases, the J end lost 1 base, and 8 bases lay between the germline ends. As regards this clonotype: Its antigen remains unknown.

The sample consisted of glioma tissue, nonneoplastic brain tissue, or PBMCs (not recorded which). This chain links TRBV20-1 with TRBJ1-1; D remains ambiguous. The receptor was isolated from a human donor with low-grade glioma or glioblastoma, undergoing nonglioma brain surgery, or in good health (not recorded which). CDR3 nucleotides: TGCAGTGCTCCAAACCAGAACACTGAAGCTTTCTTT. Its translation: CSAPNQNTEAFF.